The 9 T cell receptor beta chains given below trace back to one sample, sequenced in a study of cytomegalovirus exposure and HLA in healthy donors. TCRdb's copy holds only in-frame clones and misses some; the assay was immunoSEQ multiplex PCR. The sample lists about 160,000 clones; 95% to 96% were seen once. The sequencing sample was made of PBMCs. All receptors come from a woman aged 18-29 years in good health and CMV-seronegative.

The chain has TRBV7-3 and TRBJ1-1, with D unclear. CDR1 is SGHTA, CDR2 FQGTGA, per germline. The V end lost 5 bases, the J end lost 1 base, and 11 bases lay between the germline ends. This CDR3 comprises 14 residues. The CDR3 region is CASSRGPGNTEAFF. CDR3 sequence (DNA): TGTGCCAGCAGCCGGGGTCCGGGGAACACTGAAGCTTTCTTT.

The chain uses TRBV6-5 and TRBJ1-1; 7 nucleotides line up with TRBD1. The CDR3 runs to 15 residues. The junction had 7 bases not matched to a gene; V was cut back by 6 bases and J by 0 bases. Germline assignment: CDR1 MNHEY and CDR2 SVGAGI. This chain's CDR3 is CASRAGGYMNTEAFF. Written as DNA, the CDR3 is TGTGCCAGCAGGGCAGGGGGGTATATGAACACTGAAGCTTTCTTT.

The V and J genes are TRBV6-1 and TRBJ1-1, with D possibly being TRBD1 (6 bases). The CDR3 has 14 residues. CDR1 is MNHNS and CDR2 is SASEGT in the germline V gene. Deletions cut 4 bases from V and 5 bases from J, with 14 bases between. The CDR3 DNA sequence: TGTGCCAGCAGTGGGTTAGGGGGAAAGACTGAAGCTTTCTTT. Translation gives CASSGLGGKTEAFF.

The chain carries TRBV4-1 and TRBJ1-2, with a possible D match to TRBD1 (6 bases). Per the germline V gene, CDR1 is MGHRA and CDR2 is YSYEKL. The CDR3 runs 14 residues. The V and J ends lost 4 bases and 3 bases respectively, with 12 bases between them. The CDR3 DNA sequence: TGCGCCAGCAGCCGGGGGCCCGGGGACTATGGCTACACCTTC. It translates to CASSRGPGDYGYTF.

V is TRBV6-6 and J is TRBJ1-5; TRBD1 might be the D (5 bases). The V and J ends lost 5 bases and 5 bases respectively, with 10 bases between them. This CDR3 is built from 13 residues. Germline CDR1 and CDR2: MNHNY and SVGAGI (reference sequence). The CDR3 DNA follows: TGTGCCAGCAGTCCAGGACAATATCAGCCCCAGCATTTT. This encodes CASSPGQYQPQHF.

The CDR3, as DNA: TGTGCCAGCAGCCTGGACAGGGGTAATTCACCCCTCCACTTT. It translates to CASSLDRGNSPLHF. The chain carries TRBV9 and TRBJ1-6; 9 nucleotides agree with TRBD1. The J segment lost 6 bases and the V segment lost 4 bases, leaving 2 bases of the junction unmatched. From germline, CDR1 is SGDLS and CDR2 YYNGEE. The CDR3 is 14 amino acids. The complete variable domain, with remaining parts taken from reference TRBV9 and TRBJ1-6, reads DSGVTQTPKHLITATGQRVTLRCSPRSGDLSVYWYQQSLDQGLQFLIQYYNGEERAKGNILERFSAQQFPDLHSELNLSSLELGDSALYFCASSLDRGNSPLHFGNGTRLTVT.

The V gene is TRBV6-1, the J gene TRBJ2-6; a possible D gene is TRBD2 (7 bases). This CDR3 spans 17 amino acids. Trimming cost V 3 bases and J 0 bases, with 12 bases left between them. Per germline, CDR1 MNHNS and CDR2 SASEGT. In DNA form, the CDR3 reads TGTGCCAGCAGTGATACAGGGAGGGCCTCTGGGGCCAACGTCCTGACTTTC. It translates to CASSDTGRASGANVLTF.

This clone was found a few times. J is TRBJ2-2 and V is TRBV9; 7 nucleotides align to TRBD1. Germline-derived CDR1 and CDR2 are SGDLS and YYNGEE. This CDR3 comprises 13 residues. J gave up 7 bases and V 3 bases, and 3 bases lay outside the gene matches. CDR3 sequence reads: CASSGQGGGELFF. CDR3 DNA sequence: TGTGCCAGCAGCGGACAGGGCGGCGGGGAGCTGTTTTTT.

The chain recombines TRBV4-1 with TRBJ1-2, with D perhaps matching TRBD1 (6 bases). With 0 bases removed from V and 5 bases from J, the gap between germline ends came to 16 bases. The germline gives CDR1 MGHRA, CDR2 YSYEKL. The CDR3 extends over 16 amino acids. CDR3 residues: CASSQDLGRGRYGYTF. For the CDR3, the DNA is TGCGCCAGCAGCCAAGATCTCGGCAGGGGACGGTATGGCTACACCTTC.